This record looks at one T cell receptor (beta chain) sequence and its context. Its antigen remains unidentified. The data were taken from a study of T cell responses to AZD1222 COVID-19 vaccine. Study-level information: Timing groups of about 4 and about 12 weeks for second doses were pooled. Study-level results: Clonal diversity may have been underestimated in mostly white British donors. Vaccine-related CD4 TCRs covered spike, predominating at 160-218 and 743-854. AZD1222 recipients seropositive at baseline numbered only 5 to 7.

The method was immunoSEQ multiplex PCR; TCRdb's version includes in-frame clones alone and lacks a portion of them. The sample consists of roughly 180,000 clones, roughly 87% of them appearing once. The CDR3 consists of 13 residues. In germline, CDR1 is MGHDK, CDR2 SYGVNS. V lost 3 bases to trimming and J lost 6 bases, with 9 bases between them. This specimen was peripheral blood, taken on day 0 of AZD1222 vaccination. The chain recombines TRBV25-1 with TRBJ1-3, with D possibly TRBD1 on 5 matching bases. This receptor was identified in an adult in good health. The CDR3 coding sequence is TGTGCCAGCAGTGAGGGGCCATTAAACACCATATATTTT. This encodes CASSEGPLNTIYF.